The T cell receptor beta chain described here comes from a study of Tregs in tolerant kidney transplant recipients. Whole-study context: Related graft donors supplied nonmyeloablative bone marrow transplants, and mixed chimerism was transient.

In the case of this clone: Its specificity is unknown.

TCRdb's table, derived via immunoSEQ multiplex PCR, lists solely in-frame clones and lacks some. The sample contains around 9,700 clones, about 90% of which appear only once. With 4 bases clipped from V and 0 bases from J, the junction kept 3 bases outside the gene matches. The germline V gene has CDR1 LNHDA and CDR2 SQIVND (reference sequence). This CDR3 has 15 residues. This TCR came from a human patient who received a combined kidney and bone marrow transplant. The sequences come from Tregs from blood cultured with allogeneic cells, collected before the transplant. This sequence joins TRBV19 and TRBJ1-5; 7 bases align to TRBD1. In nucleotides, the CDR3 is TGTGCCAGTAGTACTACAGGGGTTAGCAATCAGCCCCAGCATTTT. The encoded protein is CASSTTGVSNQPQHF.